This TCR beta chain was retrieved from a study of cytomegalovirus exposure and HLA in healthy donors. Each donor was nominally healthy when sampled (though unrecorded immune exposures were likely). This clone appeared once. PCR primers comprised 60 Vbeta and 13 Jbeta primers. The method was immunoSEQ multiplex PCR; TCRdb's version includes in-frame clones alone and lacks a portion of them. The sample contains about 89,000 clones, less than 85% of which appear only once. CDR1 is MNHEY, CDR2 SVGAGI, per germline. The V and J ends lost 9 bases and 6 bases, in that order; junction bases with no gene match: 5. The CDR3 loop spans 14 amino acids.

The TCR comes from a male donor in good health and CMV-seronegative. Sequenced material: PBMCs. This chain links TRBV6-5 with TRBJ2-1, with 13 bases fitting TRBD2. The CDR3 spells CASERLAGGNEQFF. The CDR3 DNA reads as TGTGCCAGTGAAAGACTAGCGGGAGGCAATGAGCAGTTCTTC.